Listed below are T cell receptor beta chains from one sample, sequenced in a study of cytomegalovirus exposure and HLA in healthy donors. TCRdb's table, derived via immunoSEQ multiplex PCR, lists solely in-frame clones and lacks some. The sample includes over 150,000 clones, roughly two thirds of them seen just once. Sequencing input: PBMCs. All receptors come from a middle-aged woman in good health and CMV-seropositive. Both conserved end residues are part of each CDR3. Fields, in order: D gene, clone size, V gene, J gene, CDR3 protein, CDR3 DNA. D genes are given only for firm matches. Size tells how often a clone was seen (once, few, many) or the class of an expanded clone, and some rows leave it out.

d_gene: -
abundance: -
v_gene: TRBV19
j_gene: TRBJ2-1
CDR3aa: CASRRGFSSYNEQFF
CDR3nt: TGTGCCAGTAGAAGGGGATTTAGCTCCTACAATGAGCAGTTCTTC

d_gene: -
abundance: -
v_gene: TRBV19
j_gene: TRBJ1-1
CDR3aa: CASRITAAGTEAFF
CDR3nt: TGTGCCAGTAGAATTACCGCCGCAGGCACTGAAGCTTTCTTT

d_gene: -
abundance: -
v_gene: TRBV11-2
j_gene: TRBJ1-4
CDR3aa: CASSLVTGATNEKLFF
CDR3nt: TGTGCCAGCAGCTTAGTGACAGGCGCAACTAATGAAAAACTGTTTTTT

d_gene: -
abundance: -
v_gene: TRBV6-1
j_gene: TRBJ1-4
CDR3aa: CASSDREGREKLFF
CDR3nt: TGTGCCAGCAGTGACAGGGAAGGGCGAGAAAAACTGTTTTTT

d_gene: -
abundance: -
v_gene: TRBV5-1
j_gene: TRBJ2-1
CDR3aa: CASSWGGGSYNEQFF
CDR3nt: TGCGCCAGCAGCTGGGGTGGAGGCTCCTACAATGAGCAGTTCTTC

d_gene: -
abundance: -
v_gene: TRBV15
j_gene: TRBJ2-7
CDR3aa: CATSWAGEQYF
CDR3nt: TGTGCCACCAGCTGGGCGGGTGAGCAGTACTTC

d_gene: -
abundance: many
v_gene: TRBV28
j_gene: TRBJ2-1
CDR3aa: CASSFSGNEQFF
CDR3nt: TGTGCCAGCAGTTTCTCAGGGAATGAGCAGTTCTTC

d_gene: -
abundance: -
v_gene: TRBV12-5
j_gene: TRBJ2-2
CDR3aa: CASGLGTDSGTGELFF
CDR3nt: TGTGCTAGTGGTTTGGGGACAGATTCCGGCACCGGGGAGCTGTTTTTT

d_gene: TRBD1
abundance: few
v_gene: TRBV15
j_gene: TRBJ2-4
CDR3aa: CATSGGTGRAKNIQYF
CDR3nt: TGTGCCACCAGCGGAGGGACAGGGAGGGCCAAAAACATTCAGTACTTC

d_gene: TRBD2
abundance: few
v_gene: TRBV10-3
j_gene: TRBJ2-7
CDR3aa: CATQAGVSYEQYF
CDR3nt: TGTGCCACCCAAGCGGGAGTATCGTACGAGCAGTACTTC

d_gene: -
abundance: once
v_gene: TRBV7-2
j_gene: TRBJ1-3
CDR3aa: CASSPTISGNTIYF
CDR3nt: TGTGCCAGCAGCCCCACAATCTCTGGAAACACCATATATTTT

d_gene: -
abundance: -
v_gene: TRBV19
j_gene: TRBJ1-2
CDR3aa: CASSPSAGNYGYTF
CDR3nt: TGTGCCAGTAGCCCCTCGGCAGGGAACTATGGCTACACCTTC

d_gene: TRBD1
abundance: -
v_gene: TRBV5-4
j_gene: TRBJ2-7
CDR3aa: CASSLDDRGSYEQYF
CDR3nt: TGTGCCAGCAGCTTGGATGACAGGGGGTCCTACGAGCAGTACTTC

d_gene: -
abundance: -
v_gene: TRBV11-2
j_gene: TRBJ2-2
CDR3aa: CASGVGELFF
CDR3nt: TGTGCCTCGGGAGTCGGGGAGCTGTTTTTT

d_gene: TRBD2
abundance: -
v_gene: TRBV9
j_gene: TRBJ2-1
CDR3aa: CASSVGLAGVRDEQFF
CDR3nt: TGTGCCAGCAGCGTAGGACTAGCGGGAGTCCGGGATGAGCAGTTCTTC

d_gene: -
abundance: -
v_gene: TRBV5-1
j_gene: TRBJ1-2
CDR3aa: CASSFRTNYGYTF
CDR3nt: TGCGCCAGCAGCTTCAGGACTAACTATGGCTACACCTTC

d_gene: TRBD2
abundance: -
v_gene: TRBV30
j_gene: TRBJ2-2
CDR3aa: CAWRATLAVTNTGELFF
CDR3nt: TGTGCCTGGAGAGCAACCCTAGCGGTGACGAACACCGGGGAGCTGTTTTTT